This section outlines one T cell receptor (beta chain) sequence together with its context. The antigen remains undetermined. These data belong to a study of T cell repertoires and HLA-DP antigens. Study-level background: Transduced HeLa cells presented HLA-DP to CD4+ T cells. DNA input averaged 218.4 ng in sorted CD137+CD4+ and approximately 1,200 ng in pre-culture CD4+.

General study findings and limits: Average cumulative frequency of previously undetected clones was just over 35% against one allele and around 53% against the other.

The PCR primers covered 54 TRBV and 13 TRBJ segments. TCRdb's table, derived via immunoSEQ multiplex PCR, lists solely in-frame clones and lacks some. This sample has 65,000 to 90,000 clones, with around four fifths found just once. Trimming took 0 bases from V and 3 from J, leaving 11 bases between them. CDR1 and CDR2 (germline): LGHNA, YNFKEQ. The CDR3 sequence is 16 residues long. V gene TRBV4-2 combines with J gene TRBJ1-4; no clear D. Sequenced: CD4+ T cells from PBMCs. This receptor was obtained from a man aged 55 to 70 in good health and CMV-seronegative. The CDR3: CASSQDGDLANEKLFF. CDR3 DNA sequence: TGTGCCAGCAGCCAAGATGGGGATCTGGCTAATGAAAAACTGTTTTTT.